The rows below give T cell receptor beta chains drawn from one sample of a study of cytomegalovirus exposure and HLA in healthy donors. Profiling relied on immunoSEQ multiplex PCR, and the TCRdb table lists in-frame clones only, not all of them. This table lists around 100,000 clones. The sample consisted of PBMCs. The receptors stem from a man in his forties in good health and CMV-seronegative. CDR3s include the opening cysteine and the closing phenylalanine or tryptophan. D genes are given only for firm matches.

cdr3_length	d_call	v_call	j_call	cdr3_aa	cdr3_nt
16	NA	TRBV5-4	TRBJ2-6	CASSLESGSGANVLTF	TGTGCCAGCAGCTTGGAATCGGGCTCTGGGGCCAACGTCCTGACTTTC
13	NA	TRBV5-4	TRBJ1-2	CASGLDSNYGYTF	TGTGCCAGCGGCCTTGACAGCAACTATGGCTACACCTTC
12	TRBD1	TRBV18	TRBJ1-2	CASSGQAYGYTF	TGTGCCAGCTCAGGACAGGCCTATGGCTACACCTTC
16	NA	TRBV7-9	TRBJ2-5	CASTLKRSTGKETQYF	TGTGCCAGCACCCTTAAACGGTCTACAGGGAAAGAGACCCAGTACTTC
15	NA	TRBV6-5	TRBJ1-5	CASRAGGASNQPQHF	TGTGCCAGCAGGGCCGGGGGGGCCTCTAATCAGCCCCAGCATTTT
17	TRBD2	TRBV7-9	TRBJ2-1	CASSPGRWAGGPNEQFF	TGTGCCAGCAGCCCAGGGAGATGGGCGGGGGGGCCCAATGAGCAGTTCTTC
15	NA	TRBV19	TRBJ1-1	CASRRQGSPNIEAFF	TGTGCCAGTAGACGGCAGGGTAGTCCAAATATTGAAGCTTTCTTT
16	TRBD1	TRBV7-9	TRBJ1-2	CASSPRQGPYLSGYTF	TGTGCCAGCAGCCCCCGACAGGGGCCCTATCTGAGCGGCTACACCTTC
13	NA	TRBV18	TRBJ2-1	CASSREFSGKQFF	TGTGCCAGCTCCCGGGAATTTAGCGGCAAGCAGTTCTTC
13	NA	TRBV7-2	TRBJ2-3	CASSSTSTDTQYF	TGTGCCAGCAGCTCCACTAGCACAGATACGCAGTATTTT
14	TRBD1	TRBV6-1	TRBJ1-3	CASIRGQGGNTIYF	TGTGCCAGCATCCGCGGACAGGGAGGAAACACCATATATTTT
13	NA	TRBV2	TRBJ1-3	CASRGTRGNTIYF	TGTGCCAGCAGGGGGACGAGGGGGAACACCATATATTTT
14	NA	TRBV7-9	TRBJ2-5	CASTPRTYQETQYF	TGTGCCAGCACCCCACGGACATACCAAGAGACCCAGTACTTC
16	TRBD1	TRBV5-1	TRBJ2-5	CASSLGDRGVQETQYF	TGCGCCAGCAGCTTGGGGGACAGGGGGGTACAAGAGACCCAGTACTTC
15	TRBD1	TRBV28	TRBJ2-3	CASSPRTGAADTQYF	TGTGCCAGCAGTCCCCGGACAGGGGCCGCAGATACGCAGTATTTT